The table lists the clone carrying this T cell receptor (beta chain) with a few counts. As yet, its antigen is unknown. This sample is part of a study of beta chain features in type 1 diabetes. Study in general: Cells sorted and examined across all samples totaled approximately 100 million.

The study's findings and limits: TCRB CDR3s were moderately but significantly shorter in Type 1 diabetes patients in all four CD4+ subsets. Comparison showed that naive, central memory and Treg TCRB repertoires appeared more similar among patients than among healthy donors.

The trim removed 7 bases at V and 4 bases at J, leaving 7 bases unmatched. This CDR3 has 13 amino acids. CDR1 and CDR2 (germline): GTSNPN, SVGIG (reference sequence). Reverse transcription of all isolated RNA meant that expressed TCRB transcripts were sequenced. TCRdb's table, derived via immunoSEQ multiplex PCR, lists solely in-frame clones and lacks some. The repertoire holds 300,000 to 400,000 clones, with around 12% as singletons. The sample was naive CD4+ T cells from blood. This chain connects TRBV30 to TRBJ2-3, with 8 bases matching TRBD1. The TCR sequence derives from a man aged 18-30 years in good health. The CDR3 spells CAFGQGAADTQYF. CDR3 DNA: TGTGCCTTTGGACAGGGAGCCGCAGATACGCAGTATTTT. Drawing the rest from reference TRBV30 and TRBJ2-3, the complete variable domain is SQTIHQWPATLVQPVGSPLSLECTVEGTSNPNLYWYRQAAGRGLQLLFYSVGIGQISSEVPQNLSASRPQDRQFILSSKKLLLSDSGFYLCAFGQGAADTQYFGPGTRLTVL.